This passage covers 13 T cell receptor beta chains from one sample sequenced in a study of cytomegalovirus exposure and HLA in healthy donors. Use of 60 Vbeta and 13 Jbeta primers characterized the PCR. The protocol was immunoSEQ multiplex PCR, while the TCRdb copy is restricted to in-frame clones and leaves out a portion. Among 180,000 or so clones listed, roughly 85% were seen once. The material sequenced was PBMCs. These TCRs come from a man aged 18 to 29 in good health and CMV-seropositive.

This clone came up a few times. The chain employs TRBV29-1 and TRBJ1-4; 8 nucleotides agree with TRBD1. J lost 9 bases, V lost 6 bases, and 6 bases had no gene match. The CDR3 spans 12 residues. The V gene's germline CDR1 is SQVTM and CDR2 ANQGSEA. CDR3 protein: CSVRTGFQKLFF. The CDR3 coding sequence is TGCAGCGTCCGGACAGGGTTTCAAAAACTGTTTTTT.

The chain links TRBV13 to TRBJ2-5; D gene unclear. This CDR3 is 18 amino acids long. Germline V gene data show CDR1 as PRHDT and CDR2 as FYEKMQ (reference sequence). The V gene lost 2 bases and the J gene lost 3 bases, with 22 bases spanning the gap. In DNA, the CDR3 is TGTGCCAGCAGCTTATGGTCTAGAGGTTTCTTATTCGAAGAGACCCAGTACTTC. As protein: CASSLWSRGFLFEETQYF.

Remarks on this clone: Other DNA sequences from this sample encode an identical CDR3 as well. The CDR3 region has the DNA TGTGCCAGCAGCGTACAGGGAACAGATACGCAGTATTTT. Its protein product is CASSVQGTDTQYF. The chain links TRBV9 to TRBJ2-3, with D perhaps matching TRBD1 (5 bases). V lost 1 base, J lost 3 bases, and 6 bases lay in between. Germline loops: CDR1 SGDLS, CDR2 YYNGEE. CDR3 length equals 13 residues.

This rearrangement joins TRBV7-2 to TRBJ2-3; 10 nucleotides agree with TRBD2. This CDR3 spans 16 amino acids. V lost 4 bases and J lost 2; bases outside the gene matches: 6. Germline CDR1 and CDR2: SGHTA and FQGNSA. Here the CDR3 reads CASSSYSGGYTDTQYF. CDR3 nucleotide sequence: TGTGCCAGCAGCTCGTATAGCGGGGGGTACACAGATACGCAGTATTTT.

The chain carries TRBV2 and TRBJ2-1; perhaps TRBD2 as D (6 bases). V was pared by 4 bases and J by 4 bases, with 11 bases between. The germline gives CDR1 SNHLY, CDR2 FYNNEI. This CDR3 is built from 14 residues. DNA of the CDR3: TGTGCCAGCAGTGTGGCAGGGACTTACAATGAGCAGTTCTTC. Translation gives CASSVAGTYNEQFF.

Here the CDR3 DNA reads TGTGCCAGCTCACCCGGCTTTGGGCCCCCGTACAATGAGCAGTTCTTC. The encoded protein is CASSPGFGPPYNEQFF. The chain carries TRBV18 and TRBJ2-1, with D unclear. The CDR3 is made up of 16 amino acids. CDR1 is KGHSH and CDR2 is LQKENI in the germline V gene. The V gene lost 3 bases and the J gene lost 4 bases, with 16 bases spanning the gap.

The J gene is TRBJ1-6, the V gene TRBV2; TRBD1 is a possible D gene (5 bases). CDR3 length: 13 residues. From germline, CDR1 is SNHLY and CDR2 FYNNEI. Trimming removed 8 bases from V and 6 bases from J, with 11 bases in between. This chain's CDR3 is CASLGVGNSPLHF. Here the CDR3 DNA reads TGTGCCAGCTTAGGGGTTGGTAATTCACCCCTCCACTTT. Full variable domain (remainder filled in from reference TRBV2 and TRBJ1-6): EPEVTQTPSHQVTQMGQEVILRCVPISNHLYFYWYRQILGQKVEFLVSFYNNEISEKSEIFDDQFSVERPDGSNFTLKIRSTKLEDSAMYFCASLGVGNSPLHFGNGTRLTVT.

The V gene is TRBV30, the J gene TRBJ1-6; 8 positions match TRBD1. CDR3 length: 18 amino acids. With V trimmed by 2 bases and J by 7 bases, 16 bases remained unmatched. Looked up from germline, CDR1 is GTSNPN and CDR2 is SVGIG (reference sequence). CDR3: CAWSRGAGGAKGNSPLHF. In nucleotides, the CDR3 is TGTGCCTGGAGTCGAGGGGCAGGGGGCGCGAAGGGAAATTCACCCCTCCACTTT. Filled out from reference TRBV30 and TRBJ1-6, the complete variable domain reads SQTIHQWPATLVQPVGSPLSLECTVEGTSNPNLYWYRQAAGRGLQLLFYSVGIGQISSEVPQNLSASRPQDRQFILSSKKLLLSDSGFYLCAWSRGAGGAKGNSPLHFGNGTRLTVT.

This chain uses TRBV2 with TRBJ2-3; the match to TRBD2 covers 10 bases. CDR1 is SNHLY and CDR2 is FYNNEI in the germline V gene. Germline trimming cut 11 bases from V and 2 bases from J; bases unmatched to any gene: 7. The CDR3 runs 14 residues. In DNA, the CDR3 is TGTGCCTCAGTAGCGGGGGGCGCCACAGATACGCAGTATTTT. It specifies CASVAGGATDTQYF.

This chain connects TRBV11-2 to TRBJ2-3, with D possibly TRBD2 on 6 matching bases. Trimming removed 5 bases from V and 3 bases from J, with 12 bases in between. CDR1 is SGHAT, CDR2 FQNNGV, per germline. This CDR3 is 14 amino acids long. CDR3 coding DNA: TGTGCCAGCAGCGACACTAGCACTACAGATACGCAGTATTTT. Translating gives CASSDTSTTDTQYF.

This clone occurred once. The V call is TRBV5-1, the J call TRBJ2-7; D possibly corresponds to TRBD2 (5 bases). The V end was cut by 4 bases, the J end by 3 bases, with 11 bases between. Per the germline V gene, CDR1 is SGHRS and CDR2 is YFSETQ. This CDR3 region has 13 residues. CDR3 bases: TGCGCCAGCAGCGCCGACGGGAACTACGAGCAGTACTTC. Protein sequence: CASSADGNYEQYF.

The J gene is TRBJ2-5, the V gene TRBV11-2; D possibly corresponds to TRBD1 (6 bases). The germline gives CDR1 SGHAT, CDR2 FQNNGV. V lost 4 bases, J lost 2 bases, and 11 bases lay in between. CDR3 size: 14 residues. The CDR3 reads CASSSMGTQETQYF. The CDR3 region has the DNA TGTGCCAGCAGCTCCATGGGGACACAAGAGACCCAGTACTTC.

The genes are TRBV7-6 and TRBJ2-7, with TRBD1 matching over 7 bases. This CDR3 spans 15 amino acids. CDR1 and CDR2 (germline): SGHVS, FNYEAQ. After removal of 2 bases from V and 4 bases from J, the junction contained 8 bases not matched to a gene. CDR3 loop: CASSLRQGGQYEQYF. The DNA of the CDR3 is TGTGCCAGCAGCTTAAGGCAAGGGGGACAGTACGAGCAGTACTTC.